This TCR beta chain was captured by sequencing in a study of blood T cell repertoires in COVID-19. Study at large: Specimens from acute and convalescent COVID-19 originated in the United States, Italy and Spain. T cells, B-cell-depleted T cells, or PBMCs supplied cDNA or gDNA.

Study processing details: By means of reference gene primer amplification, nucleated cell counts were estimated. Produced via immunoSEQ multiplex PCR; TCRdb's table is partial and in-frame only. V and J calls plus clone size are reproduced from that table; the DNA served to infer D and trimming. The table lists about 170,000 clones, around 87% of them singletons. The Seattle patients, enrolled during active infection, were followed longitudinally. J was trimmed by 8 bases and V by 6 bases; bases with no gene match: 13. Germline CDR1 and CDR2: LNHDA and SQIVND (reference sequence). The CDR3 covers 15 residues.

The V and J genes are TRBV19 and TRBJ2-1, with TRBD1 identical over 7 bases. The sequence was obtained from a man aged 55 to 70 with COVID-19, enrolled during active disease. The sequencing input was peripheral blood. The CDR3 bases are TGTGCCAGTAGCCTAGTCAGGACAGGCCACGATGAGCAGTTCTTC. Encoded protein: CASSLVRTGHDEQFF.